This is a list of T cell receptor beta chains from one sample in a study of blood T cell repertoires in COVID-19. Sequencing used immunoSEQ multiplex PCR; TCRdb keeps in-frame clones, though not all of them. This table has roughly 26,000 clones, approximately 86% appearing once. The sample was peripheral blood. Receptors were obtained from a man between 65 and 80 years old with acute or convalescent COVID-19. Each CDR3 is given with its conserved first and last residue. The order of the fields is clone size, J gene, V gene, D gene, CDR3 protein, CDR3 DNA. D genes are given only for firm matches. Clone size is shown for a subset of rows, as once, few, many or a class of expanded clone.

size: -
J: TRBJ1-5
V: TRBV3-1/TRBV3-2
D: -
CDR3: CASSRQRGQPQHF
DNA: TGTGCCAGCAGCCGGCAAAGAGGTCAGCCCCAGCATTTT

size: -
J: TRBJ1-2
V: TRBV2
D: TRBD1
CDR3: CASSFYSGQDYGYTF
DNA: TGTGCCAGCAGTTTTTACTCGGGACAGGACTATGGCTACACCTTC

size: -
J: TRBJ2-6
V: TRBV19
D: -
CDR3: CASGASANVLTF
DNA: TGTGCCAGTGGGGCCAGTGCCAACGTCCTGACTTTC

size: -
J: TRBJ2-7
V: TRBV5-4
D: TRBD1
CDR3: CASRNHEQGSYEQYF
DNA: TGTGCCAGCAGGAATCATGAACAGGGGTCCTACGAGCAGTACTTC

size: once
J: TRBJ1-2
V: TRBV4-1
D: -
CDR3: CASSQEIGVRDYGYTF
DNA: TGCGCCAGCAGCCAAGAGATCGGGGTTCGAGACTATGGCTACACCTTC

size: -
J: TRBJ2-5
V: TRBV27
D: -
CDR3: CASRRQYQETQYF
DNA: TGTGCCAGCAGGCGACAGTACCAAGAGACCCAGTACTTC

size: -
J: TRBJ1-5
V: TRBV29-1
D: -
CDR3: CSVVRQPNGPQHF
DNA: TGCAGCGTTGTGAGGCAGCCAAACGGGCCCCAGCATTTT

size: -
J: TRBJ2-5
V: TRBV7-2
D: -
CDR3: CASSFPQPQETQYF
DNA: TGTGCCAGCAGCTTCCCACAGCCCCAAGAGACCCAGTACTTC

size: -
J: TRBJ2-2
V: TRBV4-1
D: TRBD1
CDR3: CASSHPTGGSGTGELFF
DNA: TGCGCCAGCAGCCACCCGACAGGGGGATCGGGCACCGGGGAGCTGTTTTTT

size: -
J: TRBJ1-1
V: TRBV7-8
D: TRBD1
CDR3: CASSTTGTAEAFF
DNA: TGTGCCAGCAGCACGACAGGGACGGCTGAAGCTTTCTTT

size: -
J: TRBJ2-2
V: TRBV21-1
D: -
CDR3: CALLTGAMNTGELFF
DNA: TGTGCCTTATTGACAGGGGCGATGAACACCGGGGAGCTGTTTTTT